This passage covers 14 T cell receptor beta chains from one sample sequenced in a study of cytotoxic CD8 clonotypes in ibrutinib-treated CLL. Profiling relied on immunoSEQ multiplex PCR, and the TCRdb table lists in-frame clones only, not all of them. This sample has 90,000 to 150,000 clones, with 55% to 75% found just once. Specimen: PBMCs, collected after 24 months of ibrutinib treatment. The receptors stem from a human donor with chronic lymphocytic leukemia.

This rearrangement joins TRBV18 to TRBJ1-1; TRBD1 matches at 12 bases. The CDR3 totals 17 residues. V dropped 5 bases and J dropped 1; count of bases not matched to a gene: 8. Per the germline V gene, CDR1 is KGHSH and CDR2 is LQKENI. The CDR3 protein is CASSSTGQGAPNTEAFF. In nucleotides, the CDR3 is TGTGCCAGCTCATCGACGGGACAGGGGGCGCCGAACACTGAAGCTTTCTTT. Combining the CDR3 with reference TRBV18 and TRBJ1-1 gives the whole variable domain NAGVMQNPRHLVRRRGQEARLRCSPMKGHSHVYWYRQLPEEGLKFMVYLQKENIIDESGMPKERFSAEFPKEGPSILRIQQVVRGDSAAYFCASSSTGQGAPNTEAFFGQGTRLTVV.

The CDR3 spells CSVVNFAGNTEAFF. CDR3 in DNA: TGCAGCGTTGTTAATTTTGCAGGGAACACTGAAGCTTTCTTT. The rearrangement uses TRBV29-1 and TRBJ1-1; D remains ambiguous. CDR3 length equals 14 residues. V was pared by 4 bases and J by 1 base, with 13 bases between. Germline V lookup: CDR1 SQVTM, CDR2 ANQGSEA.

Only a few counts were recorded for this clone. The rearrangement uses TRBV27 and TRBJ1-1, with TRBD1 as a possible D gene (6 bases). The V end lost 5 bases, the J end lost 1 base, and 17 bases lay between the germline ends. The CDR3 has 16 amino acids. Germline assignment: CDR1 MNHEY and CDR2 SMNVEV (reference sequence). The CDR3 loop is CASSPLPGGGNTEAFF. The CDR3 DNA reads TGTGCCAGCAGTCCCTTACCAGGAGGGGGGAACACTGAAGCTTTCTTT.

The CDR3 here is CSALKVGINTEAFF. The CDR3 bases are TGCAGCGCGTTAAAGGTAGGCATCAACACTGAAGCTTTCTTT. The chain carries TRBV29-1 and TRBJ1-1; D unclear. Per germline, CDR1 SQVTM and CDR2 ANQGSEA. V gave up 7 bases and J gave up 2 bases, with 17 bases separating them. The CDR3 contains 14 residues.

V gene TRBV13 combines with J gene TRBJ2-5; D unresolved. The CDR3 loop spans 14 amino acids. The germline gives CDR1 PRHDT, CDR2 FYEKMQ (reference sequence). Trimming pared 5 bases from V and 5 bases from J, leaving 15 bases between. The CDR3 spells CASSRRSVGETQYF. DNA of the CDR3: TGTGCCAGCAGCCGTAGGTCTGTTGGGGAGACCCAGTACTTC.

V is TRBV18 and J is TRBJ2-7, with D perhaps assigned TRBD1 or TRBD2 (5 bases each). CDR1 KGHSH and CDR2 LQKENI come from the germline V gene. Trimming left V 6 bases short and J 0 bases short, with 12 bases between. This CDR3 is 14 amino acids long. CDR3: CASSTGLTSYEQYF. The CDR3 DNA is TGTGCCAGCTCCACAGGACTGACCTCCTACGAGCAGTACTTC. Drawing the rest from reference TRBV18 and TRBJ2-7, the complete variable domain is NAGVMQNPRHLVRRRGQEARLRCSPMKGHSHVYWYRQLPEEGLKFMVYLQKENIIDESGMPKERFSAEFPKEGPSILRIQQVVRGDSAAYFCASSTGLTSYEQYFGPGTRLTVT.

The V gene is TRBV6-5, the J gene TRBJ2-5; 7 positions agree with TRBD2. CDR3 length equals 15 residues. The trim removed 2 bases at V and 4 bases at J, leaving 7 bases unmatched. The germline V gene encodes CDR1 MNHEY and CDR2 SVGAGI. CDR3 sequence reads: CASSYAGRGGETQYF. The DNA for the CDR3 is TGTGCCAGCAGTTACGCAGGGAGGGGCGGAGAGACCCAGTACTTC.

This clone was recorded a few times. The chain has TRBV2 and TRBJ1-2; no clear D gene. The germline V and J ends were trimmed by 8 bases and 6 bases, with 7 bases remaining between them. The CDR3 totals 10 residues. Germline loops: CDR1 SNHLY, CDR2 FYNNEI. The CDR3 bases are TGTGCCAGCGGAGGGAATGGCTACACCTTC. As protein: CASGGNGYTF.

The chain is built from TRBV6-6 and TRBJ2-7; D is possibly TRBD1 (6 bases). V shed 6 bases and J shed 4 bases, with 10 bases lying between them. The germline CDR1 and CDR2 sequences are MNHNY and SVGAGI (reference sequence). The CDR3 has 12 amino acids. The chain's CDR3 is CASSNTGYEQYF. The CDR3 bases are TGTGCCAGCAGCAACACAGGGTACGAGCAGTACTTC.

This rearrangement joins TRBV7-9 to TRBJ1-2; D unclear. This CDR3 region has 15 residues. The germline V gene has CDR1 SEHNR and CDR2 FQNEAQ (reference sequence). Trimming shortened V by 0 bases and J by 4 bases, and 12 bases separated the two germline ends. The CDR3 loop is CASSLASDLPYGYTF. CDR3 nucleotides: TGTGCCAGCAGCTTAGCCTCGGACCTACCCTATGGCTACACCTTC.

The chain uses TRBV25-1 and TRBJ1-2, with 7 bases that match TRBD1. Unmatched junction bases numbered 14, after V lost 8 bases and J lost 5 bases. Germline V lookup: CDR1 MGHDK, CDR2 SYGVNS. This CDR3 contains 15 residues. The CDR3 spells CASSAVGTAQYGYTF. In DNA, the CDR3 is TGTGCCAGCTCCGCCGTCGGGACAGCACAGTATGGCTACACCTTC.

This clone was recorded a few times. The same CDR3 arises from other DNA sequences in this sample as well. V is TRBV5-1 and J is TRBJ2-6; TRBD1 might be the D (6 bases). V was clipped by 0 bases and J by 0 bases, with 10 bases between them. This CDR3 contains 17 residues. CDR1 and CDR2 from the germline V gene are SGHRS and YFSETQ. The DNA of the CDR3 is TGCGCCAGCAGCTTGGGACAGGTCAGCTCTGGGGCCAACGTCCTGACTTTC. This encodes CASSLGQVSSGANVLTF.

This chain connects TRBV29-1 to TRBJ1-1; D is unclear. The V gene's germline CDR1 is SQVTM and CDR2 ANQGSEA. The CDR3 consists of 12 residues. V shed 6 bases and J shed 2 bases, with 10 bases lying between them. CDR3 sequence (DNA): TGCAGCGTCAATGACCAAAACACTGAAGCTTTCTTT. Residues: CSVNDQNTEAFF. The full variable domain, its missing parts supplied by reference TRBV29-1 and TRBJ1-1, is SAVISQKPSRDICQRGTSLTIQCQVDSQVTMMFWYRQQPGQSLTLIATANQGSEATYESGFVIDKFPISRPNLTFSTLTVSNMSPEDSSIYLCSVNDQNTEAFFGQGTRLTVV.

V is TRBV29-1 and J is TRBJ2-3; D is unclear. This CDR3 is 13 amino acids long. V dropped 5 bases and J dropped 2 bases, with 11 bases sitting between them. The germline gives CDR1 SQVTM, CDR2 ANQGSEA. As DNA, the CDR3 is TGCAGCGTTCCTGACGGGTACACAGATACGCAGTATTTT. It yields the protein CSVPDGYTDTQYF.